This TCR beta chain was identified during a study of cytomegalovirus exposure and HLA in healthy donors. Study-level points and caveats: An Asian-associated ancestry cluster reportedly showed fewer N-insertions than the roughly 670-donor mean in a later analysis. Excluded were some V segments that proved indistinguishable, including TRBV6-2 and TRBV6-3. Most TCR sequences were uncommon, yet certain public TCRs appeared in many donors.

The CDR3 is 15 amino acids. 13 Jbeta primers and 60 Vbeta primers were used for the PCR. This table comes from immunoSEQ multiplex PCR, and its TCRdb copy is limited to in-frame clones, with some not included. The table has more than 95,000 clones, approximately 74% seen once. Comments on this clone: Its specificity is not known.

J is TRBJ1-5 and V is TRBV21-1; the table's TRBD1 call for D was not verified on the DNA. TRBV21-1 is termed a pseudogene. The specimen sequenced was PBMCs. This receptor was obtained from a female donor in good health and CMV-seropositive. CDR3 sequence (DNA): TGTGCCAGCAGCAAGGACAGAAATTACAATCAGCCCCAGCATTTT. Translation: CASSKDRNYNQPQHF.